Sequencing of this T cell receptor (beta chain) was carried out in a study of post-analysis software for immune sequencing data. Unique-molecular-identifier-tagged TCR beta cDNA libraries were used. TCRdb independently ran MiXCR on the PCR reads; one entry per CDR3 protein. The data show a few hundred thousand distinct CDR3 sequences, 30% to 40% seen once. Sequencing was done on a sample of blood. This TCR was sampled from a girl between 2 and 17 years old with multiple sclerosis.

The DNA for the CDR3 is TGTGCCAGCAGCTTAGATGGCTCCAGGGGCACTGAAGCTTTCTTT. Its translation: CASSLDGSRGTEAFF. This chain joins TRBV11-2 and TRBJ1-1, with D perhaps TRBD1 (6 bases). V was trimmed by 0 bases and J by 4 bases, leaving 12 bases between them. Germline V gene data show CDR1 as SGHAT and CDR2 as FQNNGV. The length of the CDR3 is 15 residues.